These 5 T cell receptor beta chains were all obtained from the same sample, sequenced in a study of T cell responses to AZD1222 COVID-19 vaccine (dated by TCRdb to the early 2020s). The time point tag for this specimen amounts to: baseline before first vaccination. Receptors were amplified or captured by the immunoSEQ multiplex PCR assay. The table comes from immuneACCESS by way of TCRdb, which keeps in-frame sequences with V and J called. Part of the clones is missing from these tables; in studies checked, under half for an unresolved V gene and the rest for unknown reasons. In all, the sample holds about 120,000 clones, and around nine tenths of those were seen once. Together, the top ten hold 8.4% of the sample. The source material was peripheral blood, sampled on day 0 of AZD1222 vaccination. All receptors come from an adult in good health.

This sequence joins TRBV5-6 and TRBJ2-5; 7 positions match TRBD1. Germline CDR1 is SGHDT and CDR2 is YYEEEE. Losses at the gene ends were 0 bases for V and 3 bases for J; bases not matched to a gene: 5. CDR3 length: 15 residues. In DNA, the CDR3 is TGTGCCAGCAGCTTGGGAGGGGGCTTAAAAGAGACCCAGTACTTC. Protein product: CASSLGGGLKETQYF.

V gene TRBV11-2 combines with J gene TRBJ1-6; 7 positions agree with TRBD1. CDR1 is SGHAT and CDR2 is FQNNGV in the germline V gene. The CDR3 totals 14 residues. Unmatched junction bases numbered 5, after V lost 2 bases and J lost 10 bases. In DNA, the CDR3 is TGTGCCAGCAGCTTACGACAGGGTCGGTCACCCCTCCACTTT. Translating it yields CASSLRQGRSPLHF.

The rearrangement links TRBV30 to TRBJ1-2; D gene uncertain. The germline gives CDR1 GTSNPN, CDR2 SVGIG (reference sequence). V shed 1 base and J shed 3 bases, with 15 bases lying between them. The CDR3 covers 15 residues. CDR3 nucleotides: TGTGCCTGGAGTGCCGGCCGCACGGCCTACTATGGCTACACCTTC. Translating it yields CAWSAGRTAYYGYTF.

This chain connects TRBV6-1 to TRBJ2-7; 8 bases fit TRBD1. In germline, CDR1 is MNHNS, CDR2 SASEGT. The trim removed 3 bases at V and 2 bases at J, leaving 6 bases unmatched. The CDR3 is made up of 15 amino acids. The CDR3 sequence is CASSEPGQATYEQYF. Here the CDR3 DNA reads TGTGCCAGCAGTGAGCCGGGACAGGCGACCTACGAGCAGTACTTC.

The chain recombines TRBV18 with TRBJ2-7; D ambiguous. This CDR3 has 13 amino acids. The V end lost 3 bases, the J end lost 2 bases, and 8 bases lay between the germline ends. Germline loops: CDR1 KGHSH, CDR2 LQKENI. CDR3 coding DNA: TGTGCCAGCTCACCCGATGTGGCCTACGAGCAGTACTTC. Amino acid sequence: CASSPDVAYEQYF.